The TCR beta chain under discussion was sequenced for a study of PD-1 blockade in classical Hodgkin lymphoma. Study details: Patients were treated with nivolumab at 3 mg/kg, and this was given intravenously every 2 weeks.

Here immunoSEQ multiplex PCR was the method, and the copy in TCRdb shows in-frame clones only, minus some. Of around 17,000 clones listed, 65% to 80% are singletons. The V gene end was trimmed by 3 bases and the J gene end by 4 bases; junction bases not matched to a gene: 7. The germline CDR1 and CDR2 sequences are SEHNR and FQNEAQ (reference sequence). The CDR3 sequence is 15 residues long. Regarding time point: cycle 4 day 1 (C4D1), after six to seven weeks of nivolumab. In every patient, relapse followed autologous stem cell transplantation, while exposure to brentuximab vedotin differed. Purified CD4+ T cells were obtained from thawed PBMCs through magnetic negative selection. General observations from the study: Exclusion applied to patients who initiated nivolumab less than 1 year following ASCT. Diversity similar to that of newly diagnosed patients was seen at baseline in complete responders.

Comments on this clone: Its antigen is not identified.

This TCR was recovered from a human donor with classical Hodgkin lymphoma. This chain uses TRBV7-9 with TRBJ1-1, with 8 bases matching TRBD1. The sequences come from CD4+ T cells from blood, collected before the fourth cycle of nivolumab. This CDR3 reads CASSLGAGGFTEAFF. The CDR3 region has the DNA TGTGCCAGCAGCTTGGGCGCAGGGGGCTTCACTGAAGCTTTCTTT.